This T cell receptor beta chain was found in a study of OX40 agonist ivuxolimab in advanced cancers. Regarding the complete study: The costimulatory receptor OX40 (CD134) was targeted by ivuxolimab, a fully human IgG2 agonistic monoclonal antibody. Patients were allowed to have had prior anti-PD-1, anti-PD-L1 or anti-CTLA-4 therapy, and 30% to 40% of the dose-escalation patients had previously received checkpoint inhibitors. Of the roughly 51 patients in dose escalation, around 20 had hepatocellular carcinoma, approximately 15 had melanoma, 9 had renal cell carcinoma and 9 had head and neck cancer. In the dose-escalation cohort, roughly 82% of patients were male, and the mean age was 60 years with a range of roughly 20 to 80. The purpose of peripheral TCRbeta sequencing was to test whether ivuxolimab changed TCR sequence diversity and led to clonal T-cell expansion. Partial responses occurred in three dose-escalation patients: two with cutaneous melanoma and one with hepatocellular carcinoma. Intravenous ivuxolimab was administered to patients every 2 weeks at six dose levels: 0.01, 0.1, 0.3, 1.5, 3 and 10 mg/kg. The paper covers the monotherapy dose-escalation part of the phase I ivuxolimab trial, which included N ≈ 52 patients.

Here is what the overall study found, with its caveats: After ivuxolimab, expanded clones were on average more numerous among CD8+ T cells than among CD4+ T cells. Partial responders in the 0.1-3.0 mg/kg groups had among the lowest normalized peripheral clonal expansion, especially among CD8+ T cells. Which antigens the clonally expanded peripheral T cells were specific for was not determined. Clonal expansion of both CD4+ and CD8+ blood T cells was observed from baseline to week 6 at doses 0.1 to 3.0 mg/kg. Low levels of normalized T-cell clonal expansion were also shown by some nonresponding patients.

This clone appeared a few times. No antigen is known for it. Base quality data are lacking; no much larger clone is found one base away. For sequencing of the TCRbeta CDR3 region, genomic DNA was extracted from the sorted cells. The immunoSEQ Assay was used for sequencing of TCRbeta CDR3 regions. Sourced from immuneACCESS, this table was stored by TCRdb with only in-frame sequences that have V and J called. A share of the clones is absent; for the studies checked, an unresolved V gene accounts for under half, and the remainder has no known explanation. The sample table lists tens of thousands of clones, around 86% of them with a count of one. 1% to 1.5% of the sample rests with the top ten. The junction shows trimming of 2 bases on V and 5 bases on J, plus 12 bases between the germline ends. The germline V gene yields MDHEN for CDR1 and SYDVKM for CDR2. CDR3 length: 15 amino acids, cysteine to phenylalanine. Only the CDR3 portion is preserved as DNA: 45 bases, with reading frame beginning at the first base.

Patients with a history of autoimmune disease or receiving systemic immunosuppression were excluded from the trial. Peripheral blood for TCR sequencing was drawn from every dose cohort at baseline, at cycle 4 day 1 and at cycle 7 day 1. The samples were taken from a phase I, first-in-human, multicenter, open-label dose-escalation trial of ivuxolimab. Adults with locally advanced or metastatic head and neck squamous cell, hepatocellular, melanoma or renal cell carcinoma were enrolled in the trial. Before TCR sequencing, CD4+ T cells and CD8+ T cells from peripheral blood were sorted into separate populations.

The source was CD4+ or CD8+ T cells sorted from blood, collected in a trial of the OX40 agonist ivuxolimab. The receptor was isolated from an adult with an advanced solid tumor such as melanoma, head and neck, liver or kidney cancer. The chain is encoded by TRBV28 joined to TRBJ2-2; tentative D gene TRBD2, with 5 bases matching. Read as DNA, the sequence is TGTGCCAGCAGTTTAGTCACTAGTGGGACCGGGGAGCTGTTTTTT. The translation is CASSLVTSGTGELFF.